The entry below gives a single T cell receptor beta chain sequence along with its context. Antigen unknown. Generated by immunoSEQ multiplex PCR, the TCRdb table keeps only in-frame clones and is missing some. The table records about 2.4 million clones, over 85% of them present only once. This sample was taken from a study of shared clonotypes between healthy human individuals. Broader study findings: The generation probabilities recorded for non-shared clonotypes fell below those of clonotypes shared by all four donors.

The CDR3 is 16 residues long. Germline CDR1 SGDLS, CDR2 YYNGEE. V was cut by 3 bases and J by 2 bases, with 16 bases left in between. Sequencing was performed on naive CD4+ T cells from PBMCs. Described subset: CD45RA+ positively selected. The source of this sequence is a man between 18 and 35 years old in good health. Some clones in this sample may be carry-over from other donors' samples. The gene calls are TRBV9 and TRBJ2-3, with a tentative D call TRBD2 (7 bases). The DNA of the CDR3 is TGTGCCAGCAGCGCGAGGGGGACTACCTTCACAGATACGCAGTATTTT. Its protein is CASSARGTTFTDTQYF. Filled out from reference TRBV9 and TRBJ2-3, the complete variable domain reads DSGVTQTPKHLITATGQRVTLRCSPRSGDLSVYWYQQSLDQGLQFLIQYYNGEERAKGNILERFSAQQFPDLHSELNLSSLELGDSALYFCASSARGTTFTDTQYFGPGTRLTVL.